Reported below is one T cell receptor (beta chain). The data were taken from a study of CD8 T cells in Susac syndrome. CDR3 size: 16 residues. Germline V lookup: CDR1 SGHRS, CDR2 YFSETQ. With 4 bases removed from V and 1 base from J, the gap between germline ends came to 15 bases. Random hexamers were used to reverse transcribe the RNA input (0.5 to 1 ug). Via MiXCR, TCRdb re-called the immunoSEQ multiplex PCR reads, giving one row per CDR3 protein. This table holds roughly 200,000 distinct CDR3 sequences, 85% to 95% found once. Sequenced sample: CD4+ T cells from PBMCs. The sequence was obtained from a human donor in good health. The V and J genes are TRBV5-1 and TRBJ2-1, with D possibly TRBD1 on 5 matching bases. The CDR3 region is CASSEMAGASYNEQFF. The CDR3 nucleotides read TGCGCCAGCAGCGAGATGGCTGGGGCGTCCTACAATGAGCAGTTCTTC.